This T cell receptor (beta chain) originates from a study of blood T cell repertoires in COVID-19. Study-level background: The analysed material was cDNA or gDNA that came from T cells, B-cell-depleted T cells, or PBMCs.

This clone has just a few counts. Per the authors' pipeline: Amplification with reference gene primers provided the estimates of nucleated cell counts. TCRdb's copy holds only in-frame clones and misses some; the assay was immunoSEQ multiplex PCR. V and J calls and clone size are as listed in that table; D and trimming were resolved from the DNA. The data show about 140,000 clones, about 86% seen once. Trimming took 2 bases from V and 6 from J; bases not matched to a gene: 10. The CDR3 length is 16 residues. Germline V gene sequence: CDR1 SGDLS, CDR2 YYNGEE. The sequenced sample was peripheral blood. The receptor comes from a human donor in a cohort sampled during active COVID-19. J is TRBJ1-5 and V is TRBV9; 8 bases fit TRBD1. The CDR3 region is CASSVPRDRGLQPQHF. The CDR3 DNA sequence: TGTGCCAGCAGCGTCCCCCGAGACAGGGGCCTTCAGCCCCAGCATTTT.